This T cell receptor beta chain was sequenced in a study of cytomegalovirus exposure and HLA in healthy donors. As for the study in general: As released early, the data held about 85 million unique TCRs from HLA-typed donors. Study observations and caveats: Overall, 164 TCR beta chains were annotated as cytomegalovirus-associated. Analysis was carried out at a later point, and it linked a missense DCLRE1C variant to TCR beta V- and J-gene trimming. It was reported that TCR beta sequences correctly inferred the HLA-A and HLA-B alleles for most subjects.

The PCR had 60 Vbeta and 13 Jbeta primers. Only in-frame clones appear in the TCRdb table, and some are missing; sequencing was by immunoSEQ multiplex PCR. The sample contains over 120,000 clones, 80% of which appear only once. As regards this clone: The antigen is undetermined.

Trimming cost V 8 bases and J 6 bases, with 18 bases left between them. This CDR3 has 13 amino acids. Germline V gives CDR1 SQVTM, CDR2 ANQGSEA. The specimen was PBMCs. The sequence was obtained from a man in his forties in good health and CMV-seronegative. The V and J genes are TRBV29-1 and TRBJ2-3; D is uncertain. CDR3 in amino acids: CSSEVALGDTQYF. Here the CDR3 DNA reads TGCAGCTCTGAGGTGGCCCTTGGGGATACGCAGTATTTT.